These T cell receptor beta chains were read from a single sample in a study of blood T cell repertoires in COVID-19. Assay used: immunoSEQ multiplex PCR; TCRdb lists only in-frame clones, some missing. The data hold some 70,000 clones, with around four fifths observed a single time. The sequenced material came from peripheral blood. The receptors were sampled from a woman aged 50 to 60 with acute or convalescent COVID-19. Both conserved end residues are part of each CDR3. A D gene is named only where the DNA matches it firmly. Not every row has a clone size; where given, it reads once, few, many or a size class.

D: -
J: TRBJ2-4
size: -
V: TRBV11-1
length: 14
DNA: TGTGCCAGCAGCTTAGCAGACAGAGTAAACATTCAGTACTTC
CDR3: CASSLADRVNIQYF

D: TRBD2
J: TRBJ2-1
size: many
V: TRBV18
length: 14
DNA: TGTGCCAGCTCAGGGACTAGCGGGAACAATGAGCAGTTCTTC
CDR3: CASSGTSGNNEQFF

D: -
J: TRBJ2-1
size: medium-sized
V: TRBV28
length: 16
DNA: TGTGCCAGCAGTTTGGAGCGGTCGAGCTCCTACAATGAGCAGTTCTTC
CDR3: CASSLERSSSYNEQFF

D: -
J: TRBJ1-5
size: -
V: TRBV2
length: 13
DNA: TGTGCCAGCAGTTGGGCCCGAGATCAGCCCCAGCATTTT
CDR3: CASSWARDQPQHF

D: -
J: TRBJ1-5
size: -
V: TRBV28
length: 15
DNA: TGTGCCAGCAATTCCAAGAACAGGATTTTGCAGCCCCAGCATTTT
CDR3: CASNSKNRILQPQHF

D: TRBD1
J: TRBJ1-6
size: few
V: TRBV2
length: 16
DNA: TGTGCCAGCAGTGCGACAGGGGGTCCCTATAATTCACCCCTCCACTTT
CDR3: CASSATGGPYNSPLHF

D: TRBD1
J: TRBJ2-7
size: -
V: TRBV3-1/TRBV3-2
length: 15
DNA: TGTGCCAGCAGCCCTCGACAGGGGGCTTCCTACGAGCAGTACTTC
CDR3: CASSPRQGASYEQYF

D: -
J: TRBJ1-2
size: few
V: TRBV27
length: 15
DNA: TGTGCCAGCAGGAGCTCGGGGGGGCGGAACTATGGCTACACCTTC
CDR3: CASRSSGGRNYGYTF

D: -
J: TRBJ2-7
size: -
V: TRBV25-1
length: 13
DNA: TGTGCCAGCAGTGAAGCAGGGTGGTACGAGCAGTACTTC
CDR3: CASSEAGWYEQYF

D: -
J: TRBJ1-5
size: -
V: TRBV10-3
length: 13
DNA: TGTGCCATCAGCAAGAGTTACGATCAGCCCCAGCATTTT
CDR3: CAISKSYDQPQHF

D: TRBD2
J: TRBJ2-3
size: -
V: TRBV5-1
length: 18
DNA: TGCGCCAGCAGCCTCGGGACTAGCGGGGGCGGGGGCACAGATACGCAGTATTTT
CDR3: CASSLGTSGGGGTDTQYF

D: TRBD1
J: TRBJ1-2
size: -
V: TRBV13
length: 15
DNA: TGTGCCAGCAGCGGGGGGACAGGGGGCGATTATGGCTACACCTTC
CDR3: CASSGGTGGDYGYTF